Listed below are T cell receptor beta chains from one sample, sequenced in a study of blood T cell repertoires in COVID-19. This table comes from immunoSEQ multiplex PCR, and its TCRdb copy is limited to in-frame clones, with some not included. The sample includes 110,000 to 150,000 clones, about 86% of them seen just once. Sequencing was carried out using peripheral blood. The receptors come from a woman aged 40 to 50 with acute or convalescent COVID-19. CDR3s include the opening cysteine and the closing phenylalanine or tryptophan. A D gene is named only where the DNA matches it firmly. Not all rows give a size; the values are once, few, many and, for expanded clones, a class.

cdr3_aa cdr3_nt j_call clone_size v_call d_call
CASSELAGKYF TGTGCCAGCAGTGAACTTGCAGGAAAGTATTTT TRBJ2-3 . TRBV2 .
CASSVEEGLYEQYF TGTGCCAGCAGCGTAGAGGAGGGTTTGTACGAGCAGTACTTC TRBJ2-7 . TRBV9 .
CASSLAGGADTQYF TGTGCCAGCAGCTTGGCGGGAGGAGCTGATACGCAGTATTTT TRBJ2-3 . TRBV13 TRBD2
CAISTPSGGTYNEQFF TGTGCCATCAGCACTCCTAGCGGGGGAACTTACAATGAGCAGTTCTTC TRBJ2-1 . TRBV10-3 TRBD2
CASSTGESPLHF TGTGCCAGCTCGACAGGGGAATCACCCCTCCACTTT TRBJ1-6 . TRBV21-1 .
CATSAPGLLFYF TGTGCCACCAGCGCTCCGGGACTCCTATTTTATTTT TRBJ2-3 . TRBV15 .
CASSYSGQHNEKLFF TGTGCCAGCAGTTACTCCGGACAGCATAATGAAAAACTGTTTTTT TRBJ1-4 . TRBV6-5 .
CSASYNQETQYF TGCAGTGCTAGTTATAACCAAGAGACCCAGTACTTC TRBJ2-5 . TRBV20-1 .
CASSLAAVTVQETQYF TGTGCCAGCAGCTTAGCGGCGGTGACAGTCCAAGAGACCCAGTACTTC TRBJ2-5 . TRBV7-2 .
CASSPSTGTINYGYTF TGTGCCAGCAGCCCCAGCACAGGGACCATTAACTATGGCTACACCTTC TRBJ1-2 . TRBV9 .
CASSLDGGEGGQPQHF TGTGCCAGCAGCTTAGATGGGGGGGAAGGTGGTCAGCCCCAGCATTTT TRBJ1-5 . TRBV7-2 .
CAWSSRGMGGEKLFF TGTGCCTGGAGTTCCCGAGGAATGGGTGGAGAAAAACTGTTTTTT TRBJ1-4 . TRBV30 .
CAWSGGIADEAFF TGTGCCTGGAGTGGCGGGATTGCCGATGAAGCTTTCTTT TRBJ1-1 . TRBV30 .
CASSPDRGRNNEKLFF TGTGCCAGTAGTCCGGACAGGGGGCGAAACAACGAAAAACTGTTTTTT TRBJ1-4 few TRBV19 TRBD1
CASSWSSYEQYF TGTGCCAGCAGTTGGAGTTCCTACGAGCAGTACTTC TRBJ2-7 . TRBV25-1 .
CASSFGGTSGYEQYF TGCGCCAGCAGCTTCGGAGGGACCAGCGGGTACGAGCAGTACTTC TRBJ2-7 . TRBV5-1 .
CASRALGQGAYGYTF TGCGCCAGCAGGGCCCTGGGACAGGGGGCCTATGGCTACACCTTC TRBJ1-2 . TRBV4-3 TRBD1
CASSAGLAGANTGELFF TGTGCCAGCAGCGCCGGACTAGCGGGGGCGAACACCGGGGAGCTGTTTTTT TRBJ2-2 . TRBV7-3 TRBD2
CASSEGGLAGASYEQYF TGTGCCAGCAGTGAAGGGGGACTAGCGGGGGCCTCCTACGAGCAGTACTTC TRBJ2-7 . TRBV2 TRBD2
CASLRDRRPNTGELFF TGTGCCAGTCTCCGGGACAGGAGACCGAACACCGGGGAGCTGTTTTTT TRBJ2-2 . TRBV7-8 TRBD1
CASSQEEDLGEQYF TGCGCCAGCAGCCAAGAGGAGGACCTCGGCGAGCAGTACTTC TRBJ2-7 . TRBV4-1 .
CASSLGQGRNTIYF TGTGCCAGTAGTCTTGGACAGGGAAGAAACACCATATATTTT TRBJ1-3 . TRBV19 TRBD1
CASSRTTSGQETQYF TGCGCCAGCAGCAGGACAACTAGCGGTCAAGAGACCCAGTACTTC TRBJ2-5 . TRBV5-1 TRBD2
CASSPLGQGSTGELFF TGTGCCAGCTCACCCCTTGGACAGGGGAGCACCGGGGAGCTGTTTTTT TRBJ2-2 . TRBV18 TRBD1
CASSRTGVFYGYTF TGTGCCAGCAGCCGGACAGGGGTTTTCTATGGCTACACCTTC TRBJ1-2 . TRBV28 TRBD1
CSVVETNTGHYGYTF TGCAGCGTTGTAGAAACCAACACAGGCCACTATGGCTACACCTTC TRBJ1-2 . TRBV29-1 .
CASSPYLRVGDEKLFF TGCGCCAGCAGCCCCTATCTAAGGGTAGGGGATGAAAAACTGTTTTTT TRBJ1-4 . TRBV5-1 .